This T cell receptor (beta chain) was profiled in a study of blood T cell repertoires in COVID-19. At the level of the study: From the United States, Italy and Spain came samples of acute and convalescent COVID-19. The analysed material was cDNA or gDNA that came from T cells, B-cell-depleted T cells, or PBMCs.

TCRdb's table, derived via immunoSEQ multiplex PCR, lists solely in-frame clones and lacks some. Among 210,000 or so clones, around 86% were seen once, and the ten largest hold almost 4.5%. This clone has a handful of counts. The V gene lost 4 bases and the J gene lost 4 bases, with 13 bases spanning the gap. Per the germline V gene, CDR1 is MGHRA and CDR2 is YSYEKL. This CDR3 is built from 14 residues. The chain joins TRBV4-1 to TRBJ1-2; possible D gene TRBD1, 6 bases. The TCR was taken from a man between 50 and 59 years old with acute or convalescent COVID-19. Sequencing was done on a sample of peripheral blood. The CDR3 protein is CASSPHSQGYGYTF. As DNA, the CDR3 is TGCGCCAGCAGCCCACATTCACAGGGCTATGGCTACACCTTC.